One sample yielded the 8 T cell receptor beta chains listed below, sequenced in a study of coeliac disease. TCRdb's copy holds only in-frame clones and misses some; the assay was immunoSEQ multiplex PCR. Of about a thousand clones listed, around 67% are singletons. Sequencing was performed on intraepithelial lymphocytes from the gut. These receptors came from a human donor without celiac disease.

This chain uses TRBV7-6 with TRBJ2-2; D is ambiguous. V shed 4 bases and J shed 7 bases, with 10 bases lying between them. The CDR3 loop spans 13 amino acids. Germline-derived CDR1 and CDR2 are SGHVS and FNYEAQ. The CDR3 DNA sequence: TGTGCCAGCAGCTCTAGTGTGATCGGGGAGCTGTTTTTT. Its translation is CASSSSVIGELFF.

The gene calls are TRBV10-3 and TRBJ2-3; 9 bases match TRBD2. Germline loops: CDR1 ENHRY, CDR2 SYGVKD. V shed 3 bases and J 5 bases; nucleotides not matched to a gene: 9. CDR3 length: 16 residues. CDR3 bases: TGTGCCATCAGTGATCAAAAAGCGGGGGGCCGAGATACGCAGTATTTT. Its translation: CAISDQKAGGRDTQYF.

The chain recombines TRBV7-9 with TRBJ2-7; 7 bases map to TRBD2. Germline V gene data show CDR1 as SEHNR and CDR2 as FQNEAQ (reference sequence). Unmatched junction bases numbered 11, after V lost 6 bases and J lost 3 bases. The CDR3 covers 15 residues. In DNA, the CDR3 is TGTGCCAGCAGTCCCGCCGCGGGGGACCTCTACGAGCAGTACTTC. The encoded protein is CASSPAAGDLYEQYF.

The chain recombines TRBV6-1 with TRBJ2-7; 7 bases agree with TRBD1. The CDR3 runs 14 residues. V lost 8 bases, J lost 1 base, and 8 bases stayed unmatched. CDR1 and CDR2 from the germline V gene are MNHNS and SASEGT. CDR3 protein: CASYSGTASYEQYF. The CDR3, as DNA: TGTGCCAGCTACTCCGGGACAGCTTCCTACGAGCAGTACTTC.

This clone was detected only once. The CDR3 here is CASSPRDSLRTDTQYF. The DNA for the CDR3 is TGTGCCAGCAGCCCCAGAGACAGCCTCCGCACAGATACGCAGTATTTT. J is TRBJ2-3 and V is TRBV5-4, with TRBD1 as a possible D gene (5 bases). Germline-derived CDR1 and CDR2 are SGHNT and YYREEE (reference sequence). V lost 4 bases and J 1 base, leaving 16 bases between the germline ends. This CDR3 has 16 residues.

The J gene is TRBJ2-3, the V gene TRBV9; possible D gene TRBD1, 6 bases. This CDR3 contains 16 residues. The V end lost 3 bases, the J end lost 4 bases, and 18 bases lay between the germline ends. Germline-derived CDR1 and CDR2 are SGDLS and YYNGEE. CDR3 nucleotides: TGTGCCAGCAGCGGCAAAGGGACACATATTCCAGATACGCAGTATTTT. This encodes CASSGKGTHIPDTQYF.

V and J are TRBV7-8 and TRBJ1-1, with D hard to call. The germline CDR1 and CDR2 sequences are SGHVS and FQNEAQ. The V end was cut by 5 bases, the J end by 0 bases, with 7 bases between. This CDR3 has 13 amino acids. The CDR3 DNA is TGTGCCAGCAGCGGCAACCTGAACACTGAAGCTTTCTTT. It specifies CASSGNLNTEAFF.

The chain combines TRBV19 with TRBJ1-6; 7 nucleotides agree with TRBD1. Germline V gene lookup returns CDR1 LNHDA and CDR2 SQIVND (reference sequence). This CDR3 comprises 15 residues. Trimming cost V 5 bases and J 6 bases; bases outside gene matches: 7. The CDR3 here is CASSASGTVNSPLHF. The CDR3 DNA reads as TGTGCCAGTAGTGCTTCCGGGACAGTTAATTCACCCCTCCACTTT.